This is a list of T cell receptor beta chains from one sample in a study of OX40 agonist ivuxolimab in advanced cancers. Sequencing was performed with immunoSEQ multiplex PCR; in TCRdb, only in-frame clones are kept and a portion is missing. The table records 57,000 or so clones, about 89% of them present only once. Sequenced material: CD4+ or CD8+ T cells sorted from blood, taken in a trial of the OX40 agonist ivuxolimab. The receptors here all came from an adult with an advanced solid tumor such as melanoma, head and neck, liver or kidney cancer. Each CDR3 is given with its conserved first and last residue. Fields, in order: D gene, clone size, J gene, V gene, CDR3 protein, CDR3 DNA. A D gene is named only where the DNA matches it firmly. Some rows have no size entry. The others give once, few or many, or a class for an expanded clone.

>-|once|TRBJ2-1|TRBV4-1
CASSQAEDFSSYNEQFF
TGCGCCAGCAGCCAGGCAGAGGACTTTAGCTCCTACAATGAGCAGTTCTTC
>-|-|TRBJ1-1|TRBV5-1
CASSRTGGANEAFF
TGCGCCAGCAGCCGCACGGGGGGCGCAAATGAAGCTTTCTTT
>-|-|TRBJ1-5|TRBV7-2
CASSLIGGQPQHF
TGTGCCAGCAGCTTAATAGGAGGTCAGCCCCAGCATTTT
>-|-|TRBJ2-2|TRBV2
CASGERRPAGELFF
TGTGCCAGCGGAGAACGGAGGCCTGCCGGGGAGCTGTTTTTT
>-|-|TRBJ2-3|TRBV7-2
CASSHPTLAPMEDTQYF
TGTGCCAGCAGCCACCCGACTCTAGCGCCTATGGAAGATACGCAGTATTTT
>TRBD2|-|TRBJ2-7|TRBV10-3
CAISKTSGSSYEQYF
TGTGCCATCAGTAAGACTAGCGGGTCTTCCTACGAGCAGTACTTC
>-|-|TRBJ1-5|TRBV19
CASSIMGQPQHF
TGTGCCAGTAGTATTATGGGACAGCCCCAGCATTTT
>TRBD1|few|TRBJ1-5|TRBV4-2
CASSLETGGSNQPQHF
TGTGCCAGCAGCCTGGAAACAGGGGGCAGTAATCAGCCCCAGCATTTT
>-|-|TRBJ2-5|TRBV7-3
CASSAHREETQYF
TGTGCCAGCAGCGCTCACAGGGAAGAGACCCAGTACTTC
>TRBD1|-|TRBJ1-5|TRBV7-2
CASSANRGPQPQHF
TGTGCCAGCAGCGCAAACAGGGGGCCTCAGCCCCAGCATTTT
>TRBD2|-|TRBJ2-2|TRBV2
CASRKSGRAGTGELFF
TGTGCCAGCAGAAAAAGCGGGAGGGCCGGGACCGGGGAGCTGTTTTTT
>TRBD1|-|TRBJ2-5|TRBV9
CASSPPTGNQETQYF
TGTGCCAGCAGCCCACCGACAGGGAACCAAGAGACCCAGTACTTC
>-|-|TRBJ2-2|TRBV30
CAWRRAIYTGELFF
TGTGCCTGGAGAAGGGCTATCTACACCGGGGAGCTGTTTTTT
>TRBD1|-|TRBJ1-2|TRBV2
CASTPTWDSVNYGYTF
TGTGCCAGCACCCCTACGTGGGACAGCGTTAACTATGGCTACACCTTC
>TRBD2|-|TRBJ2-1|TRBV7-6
CASSRGQRDYNEQFF
TGTGCCAGCAGCCGAGGCCAGCGGGATTACAATGAGCAGTTCTTC
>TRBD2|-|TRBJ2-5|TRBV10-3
CAISGASGRGETQYF
TGTGCCATCAGTGGGGCTAGCGGGAGAGGAGAGACCCAGTACTTC
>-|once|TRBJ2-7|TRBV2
CASSAWESYEQYF
TGTGCCAGCAGCGCTTGGGAGTCCTACGAGCAGTACTTC
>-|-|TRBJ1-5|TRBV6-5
CASSYSAGDQPQHF
TGTGCCAGCAGTTACTCGGCAGGGGATCAGCCCCAGCATTTT
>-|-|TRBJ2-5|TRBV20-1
CSASVGTQYF
TGCAGTGCTTCAGTCGGGACCCAGTACTTC
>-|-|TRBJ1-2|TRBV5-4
CASSLGENYGYTF
TGTGCCAGCAGCTTGGGCGAGAACTATGGCTACACCTTC
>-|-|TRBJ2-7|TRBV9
CASSPTTVPYEQYF
TGTGCCAGCAGCCCCACCACTGTCCCCTACGAGCAGTACTTC
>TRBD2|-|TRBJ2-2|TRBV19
CASTASGRTGELFF
TGTGCCAGTACTGCTAGCGGGCGCACCGGGGAGCTGTTTTTT
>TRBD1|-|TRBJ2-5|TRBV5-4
CASSLEGGSGETQYF
TGTGCCAGCAGCTTGGAAGGGGGCAGCGGAGAGACCCAGTACTTC
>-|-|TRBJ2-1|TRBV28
CASSSTGTPLNEQFF
TGTGCCAGCAGTTCTACCGGGACTCCGTTAAATGAGCAGTTCTTC
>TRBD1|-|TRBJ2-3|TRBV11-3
CASSLGDRGRADTQYF
TGTGCCAGCAGCTTAGGGGACAGGGGGCGCGCAGATACGCAGTATTTT
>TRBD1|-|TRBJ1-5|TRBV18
CASSPIQGAAGQPQHF
TGTGCCAGCTCACCCATACAGGGGGCGGCCGGTCAGCCCCAGCATTTT
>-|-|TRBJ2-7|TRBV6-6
CASSYGSGAYSYEQYF
TGTGCCAGCAGTTACGGGTCGGGAGCGTATTCGTACGAGCAGTACTTC
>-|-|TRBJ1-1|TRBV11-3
CASSSSQVGEAFF
TGTGCCAGCAGCTCGAGCCAGGTGGGGGAAGCTTTCTTT
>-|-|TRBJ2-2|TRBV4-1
CASSQEAIRAANTGELFF
TGCGCCAGCAGCCAAGAGGCAATCCGAGCGGCGAACACCGGGGAGCTGTTTTTT
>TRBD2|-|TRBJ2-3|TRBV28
CASTPPHSGTGTQYF
TGTGCCAGCACCCCCCCCCATAGCGGGACTGGTACGCAGTATTTT
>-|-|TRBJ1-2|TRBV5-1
CASRAENYGYTF
TGCGCCAGCAGAGCAGAAAACTATGGCTACACCTTC
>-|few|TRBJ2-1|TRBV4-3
CASSQDHFYNEQFF
TGCGCCAGCAGCCAAGATCACTTCTACAATGAGCAGTTCTTC
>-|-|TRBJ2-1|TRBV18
CASSRDSNEQFF
TGTGCCAGCTCGCGGGACAGCAATGAGCAGTTCTTC
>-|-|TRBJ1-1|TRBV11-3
CASSLEVGRKNTEAFF
TGTGCCAGCAGCTTAGAGGTGGGCAGGAAGAACACTGAAGCTTTCTTT
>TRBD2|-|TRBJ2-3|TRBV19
CASSSGRAPDTQYF
TGTGCCAGTTCCAGCGGGAGGGCCCCAGATACGCAGTATTTT
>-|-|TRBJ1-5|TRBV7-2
CASSPRPDNQPQHF
TGTGCCAGCAGCCCCCGACCCGACAATCAGCCCCAGCATTTT
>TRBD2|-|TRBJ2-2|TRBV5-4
CASSPGGGRYTGELFF
TGTGCCAGCAGCCCGGGTGGCGGGAGGTACACCGGGGAGCTGTTTTTT
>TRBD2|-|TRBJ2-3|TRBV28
CASSTTRLAGFTDTQYF
TGTGCCAGCAGTACCACACGACTAGCGGGATTTACAGATACGCAGTATTTT
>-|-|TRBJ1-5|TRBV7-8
CASSLQRHQPQHF
TGTGCCAGCAGCTTACAGCGACATCAGCCCCAGCATTTT
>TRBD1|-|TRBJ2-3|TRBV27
CASSFTGTGVRNTQYF
TGTGCCAGCAGTTTCACCGGGACAGGGGTACGAAATACGCAGTATTTT